This record covers a single T cell receptor beta chain. Its matching antigen is unknown. This CDR3 is 14 amino acids long. The V gene's germline CDR1 is MGHRA and CDR2 YSYEKL. Trimming cost V 4 bases and J 3 bases, with 13 bases left between them. The entry originates in a study of siplizumab effects on memory and regulatory T cells. Findings of the study overall: Neither a naive nor a memory phenotype was assignable to roughly 80-96% of proliferating CD4+ or CD8+ clones. The authors mapped only a minor fraction of alloreactive clones to unstimulated subsets. Naive T cells looked more diverse than memory cells and looked like major alloresponse contributors.

Measured with immunoSEQ multiplex PCR; TCRdb has only the in-frame clones, and not every one. The sample holds some 41,000 clones, roughly 90% seen once. The chain has TRBV4-1 and TRBJ2-7; tentative D call: TRBD1 (6 bases). Sample: naive CD4+ T cells sorted from blood. This sequence originates from a human donor in good health. CDR3 protein: CASSRGGLLYEQYF. CDR3 in DNA: TGCGCCAGCAGCCGAGGGGGTTTACTCTACGAGCAGTACTTC.